This T cell receptor (beta chain) was found in a study of blood T cell repertoires in COVID-19. Study context: PBMCs, B-cell-depleted T cells, or T cells were the source of the cDNA or gDNA that made up the material.

Original handling: Amplification of reference gene primers provided the estimated nucleated cell counts. Profiled with immunoSEQ multiplex PCR; TCRdb holds only in-frame clones, not every one. V and J calls and clone size are copied from that table; D and trimming were computed from the DNA. The table records tens of thousands of clones, more than 85% of them present only once. The CDR3 consists of 18 residues. Between the trimmed V and J ends, which lost 1 base and 2 bases, there was a span of 18 bases. Germline CDR1 reads SGHTA; CDR2 reads FQGNSA. Sample: peripheral blood. The TCR comes from an older woman with active COVID-19. This rearrangement joins TRBV7-2 to TRBJ2-1; a possible D gene is TRBD2 (7 bases). The CDR3 reads CASSLVGGGGLAYNEQFF. Here the CDR3 DNA reads TGTGCCAGCAGCTTAGTTGGGGGCGGGGGCCTGGCCTACAATGAGCAGTTCTTC.